A selection of T cell receptor beta chains follows, all from one sample in a study of T cells in Graves' hyperthyroidism and ophthalmopathy. Via MiXCR, TCRdb re-called the multiplex PCR reads, giving one row per CDR3 protein. The sample shows approximately 560,000 distinct CDR3 sequences, about 43% of them seen only once. What was sequenced was peripheral blood or thyroid tissue (not recorded which). The receptors come from a woman aged 18-29 years with Graves' hyperthyroidism. Both conserved end residues are part of each CDR3. A D gene is named only where the DNA matches it firmly. Clone size is shown for a subset of rows, as once, few, many or a class of expanded clone.

v_call: TRBV29-1
j_call: TRBJ1-5
clone_size: many
d_call: -
cdr3_nt: TGCAGCGTAAGGGACGGCTTTAGAGTGGGCCAGCCCCAGCATTTT
cdr3_aa: CSVRDGFRVGQPQHF

v_call: TRBV7-9
j_call: TRBJ2-5
clone_size: few
d_call: TRBD2
cdr3_nt: TGTGCCAGCAGCCCATTGTTGGTTCTAGCGGAGATCCAAGAGACCCAGTACTTC
cdr3_aa: CASSPLLVLAEIQETQYF

v_call: TRBV7-2
j_call: TRBJ1-1
clone_size: few
d_call: -
cdr3_nt: TGTGCCAGCAGCTTAGTCGTGGGTGAAGCTTTCTTT
cdr3_aa: CASSLVVGEAFF

v_call: TRBV7-8
j_call: TRBJ1-2
clone_size: many
d_call: -
cdr3_nt: TGTGCCAGCAGCTTAGGTTGGAATGGCTACACCTTC
cdr3_aa: CASSLGWNGYTF

v_call: TRBV29-1
j_call: TRBJ1-5
clone_size: -
d_call: TRBD1
cdr3_nt: TGCAGCGTTGACGCACAGGGGGGGCAGCCCCAGCATTTT
cdr3_aa: CSVDAQGGQPQHF

v_call: TRBV20-1
j_call: TRBJ1-1
clone_size: many
d_call: -
cdr3_nt: TGCAGTGCTAGGCTGGGGAACACTGAAGCTTTCTTT
cdr3_aa: CSARLGNTEAFF

v_call: TRBV29-1
j_call: TRBJ1-2
clone_size: many
d_call: -
cdr3_nt: TGCAGCGTTCCCGGCTACACCTTC
cdr3_aa: CSVPGYTF

v_call: TRBV7-6
j_call: TRBJ1-2
clone_size: -
d_call: -
cdr3_nt: TGTGCCAGCAGCCCCGGTCGGGCAGGGGTATATGGCTACACCTTC
cdr3_aa: CASSPGRAGVYGYTF

v_call: TRBV2
j_call: TRBJ1-1
clone_size: few
d_call: -
cdr3_nt: TGTGCCAGCAGTGAAGCGCTTCGGACGGAAGCTTTCTTT
cdr3_aa: CASSEALRTEAFF

v_call: TRBV20-1
j_call: TRBJ2-7
clone_size: few
d_call: -
cdr3_nt: TGCAGTGCTTCCCAAGACTGGAGGTTAGGCTACGAGCAGTACTTC
cdr3_aa: CSASQDWRLGYEQYF

v_call: TRBV2
j_call: TRBJ1-6
clone_size: few
d_call: TRBD1
cdr3_nt: TGTGCCAGCAGAACAACCGGGACAGGGAATAATTCACCCCTCCACTTT
cdr3_aa: CASRTTGTGNNSPLHF

v_call: TRBV12-3/TRBV12-4
j_call: TRBJ1-4
clone_size: -
d_call: -
cdr3_nt: TGTGCCAGCAGCCTCTTAAGTAGGAATGAAAAACTGTTTTTT
cdr3_aa: CASSLLSRNEKLFF

v_call: TRBV29-1
j_call: TRBJ2-2
clone_size: -
d_call: TRBD2
cdr3_nt: TGCAGCGTTGAAGAAACTGGACTAGCGGGATTCACCGGGGAGCTGTTTTTT
cdr3_aa: CSVEETGLAGFTGELFF

v_call: TRBV11-2
j_call: TRBJ1-4
clone_size: few
d_call: -
cdr3_nt: TGTGCCAGCAGAACAGGGTCATCTAATGAAAAACTGTTTTTT
cdr3_aa: CASRTGSSNEKLFF

v_call: TRBV14
j_call: TRBJ1-2
clone_size: -
d_call: -
cdr3_nt: TGTGCCAGCAGCCAAGTACTTGATGGCTACACCTTC
cdr3_aa: CASSQVLDGYTF

v_call: TRBV29-1
j_call: TRBJ2-6
clone_size: many
d_call: TRBD2
cdr3_nt: TGCAGCGTTGAGGCTAGCGGGAGGGCCGCTGGGGCCAACGTCCTGACTTTC
cdr3_aa: CSVEASGRAAGANVLTF

v_call: TRBV25-1
j_call: TRBJ1-2
clone_size: -
d_call: TRBD1
cdr3_nt: TGTGCCACCCTAGGGACAGGGGAACCCCTATACACCTTC
cdr3_aa: CATLGTGEPLYTF

v_call: TRBV10-3
j_call: TRBJ1-5
clone_size: -
d_call: -
cdr3_nt: TGTGCCATCAGTGAGTCAGGGCTCATGATCAATCAGCCCCAGCATTTT
cdr3_aa: CAISESGLMINQPQHF

v_call: TRBV2
j_call: TRBJ1-2
clone_size: -
d_call: -
cdr3_nt: TGTGCCAGCAGTGAAGGTAAACTTTGGACGCTTTATGGCTACACCTTC
cdr3_aa: CASSEGKLWTLYGYTF

v_call: TRBV19
j_call: TRBJ1-5
clone_size: -
d_call: -
cdr3_nt: TGTGCCAGTTACGACAGCGCCCTTAATCAGCCCCAGCATTTT
cdr3_aa: CASYDSALNQPQHF

v_call: TRBV10-3
j_call: TRBJ1-2
clone_size: -
d_call: -
cdr3_nt: TGTGCCATTTCTTGGGTCTTAAGGGATGTATTTGGCTACACCTTC
cdr3_aa: CAISWVLRDVFGYTF

v_call: TRBV11-2
j_call: TRBJ2-7
clone_size: few
d_call: TRBD2
cdr3_nt: TGTGCCAGCAGCATGGCTAGCGGCCTCTACGAGCAGTACTTC
cdr3_aa: CASSMASGLYEQYF

v_call: TRBV29-1
j_call: TRBJ1-2
clone_size: -
d_call: -
cdr3_nt: TGCAGCCTTCGGGACGGTCTAACCCTCCATGGCTACACCTTC
cdr3_aa: CSLRDGLTLHGYTF

v_call: TRBV19
j_call: TRBJ1-5
clone_size: -
d_call: -
cdr3_nt: TGTGCCAGTAGGCGTTTAGATCAGCCCCAGCATTTT
cdr3_aa: CASRRLDQPQHF

v_call: TRBV2
j_call: TRBJ1-5
clone_size: many
d_call: -
cdr3_nt: TGTGCCAGCAGTGAATGGGGGGGCAAACAGCCCCAGCATTTT
cdr3_aa: CASSEWGGKQPQHF

v_call: TRBV5-1
j_call: TRBJ1-4
clone_size: few
d_call: -
cdr3_nt: TGCGCCAGCAGCTTGAGTACAGGCTATGAAAAACTGTTTTTT
cdr3_aa: CASSLSTGYEKLFF